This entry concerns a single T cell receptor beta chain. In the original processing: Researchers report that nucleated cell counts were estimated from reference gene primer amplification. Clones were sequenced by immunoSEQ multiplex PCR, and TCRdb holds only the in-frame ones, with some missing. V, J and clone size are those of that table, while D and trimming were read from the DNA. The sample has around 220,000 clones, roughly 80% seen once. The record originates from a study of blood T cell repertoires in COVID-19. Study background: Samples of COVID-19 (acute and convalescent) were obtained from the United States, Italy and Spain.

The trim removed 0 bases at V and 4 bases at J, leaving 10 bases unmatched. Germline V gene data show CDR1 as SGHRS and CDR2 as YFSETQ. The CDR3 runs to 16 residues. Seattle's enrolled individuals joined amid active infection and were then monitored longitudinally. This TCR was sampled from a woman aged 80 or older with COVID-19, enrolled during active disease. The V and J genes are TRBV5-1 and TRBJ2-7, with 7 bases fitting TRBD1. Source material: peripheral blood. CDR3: CASSLGGTGTDYEQYF. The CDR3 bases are TGCGCCAGCAGCTTGGGAGGGACCGGGACAGATTACGAGCAGTACTTC.